What follows are 2 T cell receptor beta chains derived from one specimen sequenced in a study of T cell responses to AZD1222 COVID-19 vaccine. Only in-frame clones appear in the TCRdb table, and some are missing; sequencing was by immunoSEQ multiplex PCR. The sample holds approximately 130,000 clones; about nine tenths are singletons and the top ten take approximately 7.5%. The material sequenced was peripheral blood, taken on day 0 of AZD1222 vaccination. The source of these receptors is an adult in good health.

The rearrangement joins TRBV28 to TRBJ2-5, with 9 bases lining up with TRBD1. The CDR3 has 15 amino acids. Losses at the gene ends were 5 bases for V and 5 bases for J; bases not matched to a gene: 9. The germline CDR1 and CDR2 sequences are MDHEN and SYDVKM. DNA of the CDR3: TGTGCCAGCAGTGCCACAGGGGGCTTTAGGGAGACCCAGTACTTC. Protein product: CASSATGGFRETQYF.

The rearrangement joins TRBV3-1 (or the pseudogene TRBV3-2) to TRBJ1-2; D is possibly TRBD1 (5 bases). V lost 8 bases to trimming and J lost 2 bases, with 9 bases between them. Germline V gene lookup returns CDR1 LGHDT and CDR2 YNNKEL (reference sequence). This CDR3 comprises 12 residues. CDR3 region: CASGRANYGYTF. CDR3 bases: TGTGCCAGCGGCAGGGCCAACTATGGCTACACCTTC.